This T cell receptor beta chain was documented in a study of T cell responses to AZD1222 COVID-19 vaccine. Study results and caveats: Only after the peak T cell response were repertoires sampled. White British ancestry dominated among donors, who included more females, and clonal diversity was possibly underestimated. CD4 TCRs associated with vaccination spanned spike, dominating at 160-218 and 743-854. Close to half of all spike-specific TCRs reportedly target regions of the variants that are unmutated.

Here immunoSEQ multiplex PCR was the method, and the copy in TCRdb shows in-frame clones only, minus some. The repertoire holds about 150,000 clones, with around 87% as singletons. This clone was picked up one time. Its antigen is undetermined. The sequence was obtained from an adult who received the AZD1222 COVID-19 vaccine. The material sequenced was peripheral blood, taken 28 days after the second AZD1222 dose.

In DNA form, the CDR3 reads TGTGCCAGCAGGGCGGGTACGAATTCACCCCTCCACTTT. As protein: CASRAGTNSPLHF. The V gene is TRBV2, the J gene TRBJ1-6; D is ambiguous. The CDR3 has 13 residues. Germline lookup yields CDR1 SNHLY and CDR2 FYNNEI. Trimming took 6 bases from V and 7 from J, leaving 10 bases between them.